This record concerns one TCR beta chain sequence. Clones were sequenced by immunoSEQ multiplex PCR, and TCRdb holds only the in-frame ones, with some missing. The repertoire has 180,000 or so clones, approximately 90% of them found once; the top ten carry 1.5% to 2%. This sample is drawn from a study of T cell responses to AZD1222 COVID-19 vaccine. Trimming removed 8 bases at V and 8 bases at J, with 21 bases between. Germline CDR1 reads SGHAT; CDR2 reads FQNNGV. The CDR3 extends over 14 amino acids. This chain connects TRBV11-2 to TRBJ1-2; D is possibly TRBD1 (6 bases). This sample comprised peripheral blood, obtained 28 days after the second AZD1222 dose. This TCR was recovered from an adult who received the AZD1222 COVID-19 vaccine. The CDR3 spells CASARAGDLYGYTF. The CDR3 DNA follows: TGTGCCAGCGCCAGGGCAGGGGATCTTTACGGCTACACCTTC.